This TCR beta chain was profiled in a study of T cell therapy after organ transplantation. Method: immunoSEQ multiplex PCR; TCRdb's copy keeps in-frame clones and lacks some. The sample has approximately 3,600 clones, approximately 70% seen once; the top ten hold approximately 40%. The V and J ends lost 6 bases and 4 bases respectively, with 27 bases between them. Germline loops: CDR1 SEHNR, CDR2 FQNEAQ (reference sequence). This CDR3 is built from 18 residues. Time point specified: 4-8 weeks after completion of therapy. Notes on this clone: Its antigen is unidentified.

Study-wide findings and caveats: Both transferred clonotypes and endogenous ones absent from products apparently reconstituted. Minimal repertoire change after therapy followed marked pretherapy expansions in nonresponders. Lower pretherapy CD8 clonality went with larger post-therapy fold change.

This sample comprised CD8+ T cells from blood, obtained after autologous CMV-specific T cell therapy. The chain links TRBV7-9 to TRBJ1-2; D is possibly TRBD1 (5 bases). This sequence originates from a human patient who had received a solid organ transplant and had CMV disease. The T cells may partly be graft donor cells. DNA for the CDR3: TGTGCCAGCAGTCATAGCGGTCGGGGGACGGAATCCCTCTATGGCTACACCTTC. Amino acids: CASSHSGRGTESLYGYTF.